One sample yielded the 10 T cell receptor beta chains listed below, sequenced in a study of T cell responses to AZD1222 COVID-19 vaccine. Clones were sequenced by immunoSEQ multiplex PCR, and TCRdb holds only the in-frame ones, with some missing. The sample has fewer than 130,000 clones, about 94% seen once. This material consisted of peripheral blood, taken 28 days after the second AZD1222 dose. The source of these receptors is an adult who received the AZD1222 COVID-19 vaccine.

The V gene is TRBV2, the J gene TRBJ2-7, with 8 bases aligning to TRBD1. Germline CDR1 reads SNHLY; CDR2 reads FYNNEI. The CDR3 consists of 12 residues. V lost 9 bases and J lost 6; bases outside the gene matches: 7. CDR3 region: CARGDRSREQYF. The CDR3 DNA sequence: TGTGCCAGAGGGGACAGGTCGCGCGAGCAGTACTTC. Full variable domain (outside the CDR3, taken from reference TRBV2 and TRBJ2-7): EPEVTQTPSHQVTQMGQEVILRCVPISNHLYFYWYRQILGQKVEFLVSFYNNEISEKSEIFDDQFSVERPDGSNFTLKIRSTKLEDSAMYFCARGDRSREQYFGPGTRLTVT.

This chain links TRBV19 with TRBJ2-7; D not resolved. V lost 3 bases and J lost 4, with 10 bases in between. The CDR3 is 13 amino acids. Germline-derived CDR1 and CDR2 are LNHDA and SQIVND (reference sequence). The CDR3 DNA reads TGTGCCAGTAGTATCCGGCCTGAATACGAGCAGTACTTC. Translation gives CASSIRPEYEQYF.

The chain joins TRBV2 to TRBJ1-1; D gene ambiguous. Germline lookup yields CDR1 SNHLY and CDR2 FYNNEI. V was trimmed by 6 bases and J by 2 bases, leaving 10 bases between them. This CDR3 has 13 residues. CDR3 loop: CASRVYINTEAFF. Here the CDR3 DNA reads TGTGCCAGCAGGGTTTATATAAACACTGAAGCTTTCTTT.

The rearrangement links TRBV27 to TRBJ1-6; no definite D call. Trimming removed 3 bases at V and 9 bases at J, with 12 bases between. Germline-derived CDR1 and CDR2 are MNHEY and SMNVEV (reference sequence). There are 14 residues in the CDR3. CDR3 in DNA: TGTGCCAGCAGTTTCACCCAGGCGGGTTCACCCCTCCACTTT. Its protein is CASSFTQAGSPLHF.

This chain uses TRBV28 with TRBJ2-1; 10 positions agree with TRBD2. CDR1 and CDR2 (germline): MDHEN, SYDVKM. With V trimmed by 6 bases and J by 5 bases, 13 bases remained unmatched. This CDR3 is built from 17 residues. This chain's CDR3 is CASSRPLAGARNNEQFF. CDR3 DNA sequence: TGTGCCAGCAGCCGACCTCTAGCGGGAGCTAGGAACAATGAGCAGTTCTTC. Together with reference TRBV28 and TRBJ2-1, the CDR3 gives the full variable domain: DVKVTQSSRYLVKRTGEKVFLECVQDMDHENMFWYRQDPGLGLRLIYFSYDVKMKEKGDIPEGYSVSREKKERFSLILESASTNQTSMYLCASSRPLAGARNNEQFFGPGTRLTVL.

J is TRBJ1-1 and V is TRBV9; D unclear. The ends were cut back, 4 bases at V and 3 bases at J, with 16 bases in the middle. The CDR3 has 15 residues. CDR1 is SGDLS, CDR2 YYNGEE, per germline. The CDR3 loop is CASSSRTGRDTEAFF. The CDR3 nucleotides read TGTGCCAGCAGCTCGCGGACTGGGCGTGACACTGAAGCTTTCTTT.

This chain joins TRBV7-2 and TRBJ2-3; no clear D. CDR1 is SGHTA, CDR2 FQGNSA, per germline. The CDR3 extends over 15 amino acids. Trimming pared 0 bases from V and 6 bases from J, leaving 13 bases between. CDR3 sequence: CASSLALSEVDTQYF. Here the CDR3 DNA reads TGTGCCAGCAGCTTAGCGCTATCCGAAGTTGATACGCAGTATTTT.

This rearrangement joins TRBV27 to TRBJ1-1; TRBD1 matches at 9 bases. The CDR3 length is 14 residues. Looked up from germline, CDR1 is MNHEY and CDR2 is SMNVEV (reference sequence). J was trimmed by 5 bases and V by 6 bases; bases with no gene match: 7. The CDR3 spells CASRPGQGRTEAFF. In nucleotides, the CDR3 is TGTGCCAGCAGACCGGGACAGGGAAGGACTGAAGCTTTCTTT.

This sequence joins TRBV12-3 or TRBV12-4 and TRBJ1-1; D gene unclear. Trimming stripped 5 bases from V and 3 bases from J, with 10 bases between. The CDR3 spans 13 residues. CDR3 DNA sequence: TGTGCCAGCAGTCTGCTGAGGGACACTGAAGCTTTCTTT. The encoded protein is CASSLLRDTEAFF.

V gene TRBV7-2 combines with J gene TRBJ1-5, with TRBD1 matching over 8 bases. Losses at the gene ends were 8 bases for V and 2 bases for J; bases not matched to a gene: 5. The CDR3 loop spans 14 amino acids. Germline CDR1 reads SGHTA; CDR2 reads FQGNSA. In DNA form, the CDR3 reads TGTGCCAGCGGACTACAGGGGGGCAATCAGCCCCAGCATTTT. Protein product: CASGLQGGNQPQHF.